These 13 T cell receptor beta chains originate from one sample sequenced in a study of T cells after yellow fever vaccination. TCRdb fed the 5' RACE reads into MiXCR, producing one record per CDR3 protein. The table shows 25,000 to 30,000 distinct CDR3 sequences, with around 5.8% occurring only once. The sequencing here drew on PBMCs, either bulk or a sorted T-cell subset (CD4+, CD8+, memory, or dextramer-sorted; not recorded which), taken on the day of the yellow fever booster vaccination. The origin of the receptors is a man aged 30-40 years who received the YFV17D yellow fever vaccine.

This clonotype was detected ten times or more. This chain links TRBV7-2 with TRBJ2-4; 10 nucleotides match TRBD2. The ends lost 10 bases at V and 7 bases at J; junction bases unmatched: 19. CDR1 is SGHTA, CDR2 FQGNSA, per germline. This CDR3 region has 17 residues. The CDR3 nucleotides read TGTGCCACAGCCCGGGACTCCCTTAGCGGGAGGACGAACATTCAGTACTTC. Its protein is CATARDSLSGRTNIQYF. The variable domain in full, with the rest retrieved from reference TRBV7-2 and TRBJ2-4, is GAGVSQSPSNKVTEKGKDVELRCDPISGHTALYWYRQSLGQGLEFLIYFQGNSAPDKSGLPSDRFSAERTGGSVSTLTIQRTQQEDSAVYLCATARDSLSGRTNIQYFGAGTRLSVL.

The sample holds many counts of this clonotype. This chain uses TRBV6-5 with TRBJ2-7, with 8 positions matching TRBD1. The J segment lost 2 bases and the V segment lost 1 base, leaving 4 bases of the junction unmatched. The CDR3 is 15 amino acids. Germline V lookup: CDR1 MNHEY, CDR2 SVGAGI. The chain's CDR3 is CASSYLKTGAYEQYF. CDR3 DNA sequence: TGTGCCAGCAGTTACTTAAAGACAGGGGCCTACGAGCAGTACTTC.

This clonotype appeared a few times. This chain links TRBV10-3 with TRBJ2-7, with D tentatively TRBD1 (5 bases). Trimming pared 6 bases from V and 6 bases from J, leaving 9 bases between. Germline CDR1 ENHRY, CDR2 SYGVKD. This CDR3 is 11 amino acids long. CDR3 coding DNA: TGTGCCATCAGAGGGGAAGGCGAGCAGTACTTC. It specifies CAIRGEGEQYF.

This clonotype was observed at least ten times. This sequence joins TRBV11-3 and TRBJ2-1; tentatively, D is TRBD2 (6 bases). CDR1 SGHNT and CDR2 YENEEA come from the germline V gene. V was cut by 3 bases and J by 1 base, with 10 bases left in between. This CDR3 is 15 amino acids long. The CDR3 loop reads CASSLEGRSYNEQFF. The CDR3 DNA is TGTGCCAGCAGCTTGGAGGGTAGGTCCTACAATGAGCAGTTCTTC.

This clonotype was recorded at least ten times. V gene TRBV12-3 or TRBV12-4 combines with J gene TRBJ1-1, with TRBD1 matching over 7 bases. J was trimmed by 0 bases and V by 6 bases; bases with no gene match: 7. The CDR3 extends over 15 amino acids. The CDR3 loop is CASSLWGTVNTEAFF. For the CDR3, the DNA is TGTGCCAGCAGCCTATGGGGGACAGTGAACACTGAAGCTTTCTTT.

The CDR3 sequence is CASSVLSGSSYNEQFF. The DNA for the CDR3 is TGTGCCAGTAGTGTCCTTAGCGGGAGCTCCTACAATGAGCAGTTCTTC. The chain combines TRBV19 with TRBJ2-1, with 9 bases aligning to TRBD2. The CDR3 sequence is 16 residues long. Germline V gene sequence: CDR1 LNHDA, CDR2 SQIVND (reference sequence). Trimming cost V 5 bases and J 0 bases; bases outside gene matches: 5.

This sequence joins TRBV19 and TRBJ2-4; 7 bases map to TRBD1. CDR3 length: 13 amino acids. Trimming took 8 bases from V and 7 from J; bases not matched to a gene: 8. Germline V gene data show CDR1 as LNHDA and CDR2 as SQIVND (reference sequence). CDR3 DNA sequence: TGTGCCAGTCAGGACAGGTGGGGGAACATTCAGTACTTC. Translated, it gives CASQDRWGNIQYF. Together with reference TRBV19 and TRBJ2-4, the CDR3 gives the full variable domain: DGGITQSPKYLFRKEGQNVTLSCEQNLNHDAMYWYRQDPGQGLRLIYYSQIVNDFQKGDIAEGYSVSREKKESFPLTVTSAQKNPTAFYLCASQDRWGNIQYFGAGTRLSVL.

This clonotype has a count of ten or more. The V call is TRBV24-1, the J call TRBJ2-7, with TRBD1 matching 8 bases. Per germline, CDR1 KGHDR and CDR2 SFDVKD. The CDR3 totals 18 residues. The V and J ends lost 6 bases and 5 bases, in that order; junction bases with no gene match: 20. This CDR3 is CATSTQGSRTGKFHEQYF. DNA for the CDR3: TGTGCCACCAGTACCCAGGGCTCTCGGACAGGGAAGTTCCACGAGCAGTACTTC.

This clonotype was counted at least ten times. V is TRBV10-3 and J is TRBJ1-1; D uncertain. V lost 0 bases to trimming and J lost 5 bases, with 10 bases between them. CDR1 is ENHRY, CDR2 SYGVKD, per germline. The CDR3 runs 14 residues. In DNA form, the CDR3 reads TGTGCCATCAGTGAGTCGATCCTGGCGACTGAAGCTTTCTTT. Its protein product is CAISESILATEAFF.

The chain links TRBV20-1 to TRBJ2-1; 14 bases are shared with TRBD2. Germline CDR1 is DFQATT and CDR2 is SNEGSKA (reference sequence). The CDR3 covers 14 residues. The CDR3 is CSGTSGSSYNEQFF. Here the CDR3 DNA reads TGCAGCGGGACTAGCGGGAGCTCCTACAATGAGCAGTTCTTC.

The J gene is TRBJ1-3, the V gene TRBV6-1; D is unclear. V was cut by 6 bases and J by 5 bases, with 14 bases left in between. CDR1 and CDR2 (germline): MNHNS, SASEGT. The CDR3 loop spans 14 amino acids. The CDR3 bases are TGTGCCAGCAGCCTCCAACCGGAGAGAAACACCATATATTTT. This codes for CASSLQPERNTIYF.

This clonotype was seen ten or more times. The V and J genes are TRBV6-2 or TRBV6-3 and TRBJ2-3; D may be TRBD2 (5 bases). The CDR3 is 14 residues long. The germline V gene encodes CDR1 MNHEY and CDR2 SVGEGT. V lost 0 bases and J 5 bases, leaving 9 bases between the germline ends. CDR3 DNA: TGTGCCAGCAGTTACTCGAGTGAGGGAGATACGCAGTATTTT. Residues: CASSYSSEGDTQYF.

A few counts support this clonotype. The chain couples TRBV27 to TRBJ1-5; D remains ambiguous. The germline gives CDR1 MNHEY, CDR2 SMNVEV (reference sequence). Trimming pared 3 bases from V and 5 bases from J, leaving 8 bases between. The CDR3 length is 13 residues. The CDR3 sequence: CASSFTTHQPQHF. The CDR3 DNA is TGTGCCAGCAGTTTCACCACCCATCAGCCCCAGCATTTT.